This T cell receptor beta chain was captured in a study of radiotherapy plus CTLA-4 blockade in lung cancer. For the study at large: 15% to 20% of patients responded objectively, and approximately 31% achieved disease control.

Regarding the study as a whole: Early clone dynamics of blood T cells, plus interferon-beta, reportedly predicted response best. Clones of tumor-derived TCRs expanded in blood after radiotherapy plus ipilimumab.

This clone was seen just once. Its specificity is not known. Receiving focal radiation plus CTLA-4 blockade with ipilimumab were patients who had chemo-refractory metastatic non-small-cell lung cancer. The assay was immunoSEQ multiplex PCR, and TCRdb's table has in-frame clones only and misses some. The data hold about 53,000 clones, with roughly 81% observed a single time. The specimen was peripheral blood, collected from a patient treated with radiotherapy plus ipilimumab. This receptor was identified in a human donor with non-small cell lung cancer whose response to radiotherapy plus ipilimumab could not be evaluated.

CDR3 nucleotide sequence: TGTGCCAGCTCACCAGGGCGGGAGACCTACGAGCAGTACTTC. Translating it yields CASSPGRETYEQYF. This sequence joins TRBV18 and TRBJ2-5; 7 bases match TRBD2. The better agreement between TRBJ2-7 and the DNA end casts doubt on the J call. Germline V lookup: CDR1 KGHSH, CDR2 LQKENI. The CDR3 extends over 14 amino acids.